This T cell receptor beta chain was found in a study of T cell repertoires in aging, cancer and after chemotherapy. Across the study: Repeat sampling of healthy donors over several months to years showed clear clonal overlap.

This clonotype has only a few counts. What it recognizes is unknown. Peripheral blood genomic DNA, not sorted cells or RNA, was the template. Study conclusions and caveats: In cancer patients, declining TCR diversity with age involved lost richness and lost evenness. Median generation probability rose over the chemotherapy interval in each cancer cohort, suggesting rebound thymic output. The repertoire data cannot show anything about immunological memory following chemotherapy.

Multiplex touch-down PCR with TRB-A/B primers amplified rearranged V-D-J TRB sequences. Via MiXCR, TCRdb re-called the multiplex PCR reads, giving one row per CDR3 protein. The table has nearly 11,000 distinct CDR3 sequences, less than 55% seen once. The CDR3 runs 15 residues. CDR1 MNHEY and CDR2 SVGAGI come from the germline V gene. V lost 6 bases to trimming and J lost 1 base; unmatched junction nucleotides: 5. V is TRBV6-5 and J is TRBJ2-2; TRBD2 agrees at 7 bases. The clonotype originates from a human donor in good health. Sequencing was done on a sample of blood. The CDR3 region has the DNA TGTGCCAGCAGGGGGCTAGCGGTGAACACCGGGGAGCTGTTTTTT. It yields the protein CASRGLAVNTGELFF.